What follows are 32 T cell receptor beta chains derived from one specimen sequenced in a study of blood T cell repertoires in COVID-19. Measured with immunoSEQ multiplex PCR; TCRdb has only the in-frame clones, and not every one. The sample shows 300,000 to 350,000 clones, 80% to 90% of them seen only once. Sequenced material: peripheral blood. The receptors here all came from a woman in her 50s with COVID-19, enrolled during active disease.

As concerns this clone: Other DNA sequences in the sample encode the same CDR3. V and J are TRBV6-5 and TRBJ1-3; tentatively, D is TRBD1 (6 bases). The CDR3 loop spans 15 amino acids. CDR1 MNHEY and CDR2 SVGAGI come from the germline V gene. The ends were cut back, 6 bases at V and 0 bases at J, with 12 bases in the middle. Here the CDR3 reads CASSPDRFSGNTIYF. In DNA form, the CDR3 reads TGTGCCAGCAGCCCCGACAGGTTCTCTGGAAACACCATATATTTT.

The chain has TRBV9 and TRBJ1-6, with D unresolved. The CDR3 sequence is 15 residues long. CDR1 SGDLS and CDR2 YYNGEE come from the germline V gene. With 0 bases removed from V and 7 bases from J, the gap between germline ends came to 11 bases. The CDR3 is CASSVATRRNSPLHF. The CDR3 DNA sequence: TGTGCCAGCAGCGTAGCTACGAGGAGGAATTCACCCCTCCACTTT.

The chain links TRBV18 to TRBJ1-5, with D hard to call. The V end lost 2 bases, the J end lost 4 bases, and 6 bases lay between the germline ends. The CDR3 runs to 13 residues. CDR1 is KGHSH and CDR2 is LQKENI in the germline V gene. CDR3 sequence reads: CASSPGENQPQHF. DNA of the CDR3: TGTGCCAGCTCACCAGGGGAGAATCAGCCCCAGCATTTT.

The chain joins TRBV10-3 to TRBJ1-5; D gene ambiguous. The V gene lost 6 bases and the J gene lost 2 bases, with 11 bases spanning the gap. Germline V lookup: CDR1 ENHRY, CDR2 SYGVKD. There are 14 residues in the CDR3. In DNA form, the CDR3 reads TGTGCCATCAGCGATTCATCGGGCAATCAGCCCCAGCATTTT. It encodes CAISDSSGNQPQHF.

The chain is built from TRBV3-1 (or the pseudogene TRBV3-2) and TRBJ2-3; the match to TRBD2 covers 7 bases. This CDR3 is 17 amino acids long. CDR1 and CDR2 (germline): LGHDT, YNNKEL (reference sequence). V gave up 0 bases and J gave up 1 base; unmatched junction bases: 7. DNA for the CDR3: TGTGCCAGCAGCCAAGATTGGCTAGCGGAGGGCACAGATACGCAGTATTTT. Translating gives CASSQDWLAEGTDTQYF.

The chain recombines TRBV6-1 with TRBJ2-4; no reliable D call. The CDR3 has 17 amino acids. CDR1 and CDR2 from the germline V gene are MNHNS and SASEGT. Trimming took off 4 bases at V and 0 bases at J, with 16 bases between the two ends. The CDR3 region is CASSGRPNHLAKNIQYF. As DNA, the CDR3 is TGTGCCAGCAGTGGCAGGCCGAACCACCTAGCCAAAAACATTCAGTACTTC.

The chain recombines TRBV28 with TRBJ2-1; 8 nucleotides line up with TRBD1. J gave up 6 bases and V 7 bases, and 5 bases lay outside the gene matches. Germline V CDR1 and CDR2: MDHEN, SYDVKM. CDR3 size: 13 residues. The CDR3 reads CASIYQGANEQFF. The CDR3 region has the DNA TGTGCCAGCATTTACCAGGGGGCCAATGAGCAGTTCTTC.

V gene TRBV30 combines with J gene TRBJ2-5; TRBD2 is a possible D gene (6 bases). This CDR3 comprises 12 residues. Germline V lookup: CDR1 GTSNPN, CDR2 SVGIG (reference sequence). The ends were cut back, 3 bases at V and 9 bases at J, with 14 bases in the middle. The CDR3 DNA sequence: TGTGCCTGGAGACCAGACGGAGGGGCCCAGTACTTC. Translated: CAWRPDGGAQYF. Variable domain in full (rest from reference TRBV30 and TRBJ2-5): SQTIHQWPATLVQPVGSPLSLECTVEGTSNPNLYWYRQAAGRGLQLLFYSVGIGQISSEVPQNLSASRPQDRQFILSSKKLLLSDSGFYLCAWRPDGGAQYFGPGTRLLVL.

V is TRBV5-8 and J is TRBJ2-1; D ambiguous. V lost 5 bases, J lost 7 bases, and 4 bases lay in between. CDR3 length: 10 amino acids. CDR1 and CDR2 (germline): SGHTS, YDEGEE. The CDR3 sequence is CASRSNEQFF. CDR3 sequence (DNA): TGTGCCAGCAGGTCAAATGAGCAGTTCTTC.

V usage is TRBV24-1 and J usage is TRBJ2-1; D might be TRBD2 (7 bases). Per germline, CDR1 KGHDR and CDR2 SFDVKD. Trimming removed 4 bases at V and 8 bases at J, with 20 bases between. The CDR3 loop spans 16 amino acids. In nucleotides, the CDR3 is TGTGCCACCAGTGAACGATGGGGGCGGGAGATTGATGAGCAGTTCTTC. It codes for CATSERWGREIDEQFF.

On this clone: This same CDR3 is encoded by further DNA sequences in the sample. The rearrangement joins TRBV25-1 to TRBJ1-1; D gene unclear. The germline V and J ends were trimmed by 4 bases and 1 base, with 7 bases remaining between them. Looked up from germline, CDR1 is MGHDK and CDR2 is SYGVNS. The CDR3 runs 13 residues. As DNA, the CDR3 is TGTGCCAGCAGTGTGACGGGGAACACTGAAGCTTTCTTT. It translates to CASSVTGNTEAFF. The full variable domain, completed using reference TRBV25-1 and TRBJ1-1, is EADIYQTPRYLVIGTGKKITLECSQTMGHDKMYWYQQDPGMELHLIHYSYGVNSTEKGDLSSESTVSRIRTEHFPLTLESARPSHTSQYLCASSVTGNTEAFFGQGTRLTVV.

The chain combines TRBV7-2 with TRBJ2-3; no clear D gene. Deletions cut 6 bases from V and 2 bases from J, with 12 bases between. The CDR3 has 14 residues. Germline V gives CDR1 SGHTA, CDR2 FQGNSA. The CDR3 loop reads CASSRESSTDTQYF. The CDR3 DNA reads as TGTGCCAGCAGTCGAGAGTCATCCACAGATACGCAGTATTTT.

CDR3: CASSMADYEQYF. In nucleotides, the CDR3 is TGCGCCAGCAGTATGGCGGACTACGAGCAGTACTTC. This chain connects TRBV5-1 to TRBJ2-7; no definite D call. Trimming left V 5 bases short and J 3 bases short, with 9 bases between. The germline gives CDR1 SGHRS, CDR2 YFSETQ. CDR3 size: 12 residues.

The chain uses TRBV2 and TRBJ2-3, with 11 bases aligning to TRBD2. The CDR3 extends over 15 amino acids. Germline CDR1 SNHLY, CDR2 FYNNEI. The junction had 3 bases not matched to a gene; V was cut back by 5 bases and J by 2 bases. CDR3 in amino acids: CASSLAGGPTDTQYF. In nucleotides, the CDR3 is TGTGCCAGCAGTCTAGCGGGAGGACCCACAGATACGCAGTATTTT.

J is TRBJ2-7 and V is TRBV10-2, with 9 bases aligning to TRBD2. V lost 3 bases, J lost 6 bases, and 15 bases stayed unmatched. The CDR3 consists of 17 residues. From germline, CDR1 is WSHSY and CDR2 SAAADI. Written as DNA, the CDR3 is TGCGCCAGCAGTGAAATGAAGACTAGCGGTTTGAGACTCGAGCAGTACTTC. Translating gives CASSEMKTSGLRLEQYF.

This rearrangement joins TRBV7-9 to TRBJ2-1; TRBD2 agrees at 9 bases. Trimming took 4 bases from V and 3 from J; bases not matched to a gene: 4. CDR3 length equals 15 residues. Germline CDR1 reads SEHNR; CDR2 reads FQNEAQ (reference sequence). The CDR3 here is CASSYASGNYNEQFF. The CDR3 coding sequence is TGTGCCAGCAGCTATGCTAGCGGGAACTACAATGAGCAGTTCTTC.

The V and J genes are TRBV11-3 and TRBJ2-7; 8 bases line up with TRBD2. CDR1 SGHNT and CDR2 YENEEA come from the germline V gene. There are 15 residues in the CDR3. V shed 6 bases, J shed 0 bases, and the junction held 7 bases outside the gene matches. CDR3 DNA: TGTGCCAGCAGTTCTGCCGGGACTAGCTCCTACGAGCAGTACTTC. Its translation: CASSSAGTSSYEQYF. Drawing the rest from reference TRBV11-3 and TRBJ2-7, the complete variable domain is EAGVVQSPRYKIIEKKQPVAFWCNPISGHNTLYWYLQNLGQGPELLIRYENEEAVDDSQLPKDRFSAERLKGVDSTLKIQPAELGDSAVYLCASSSAGTSSYEQYFGPGTRLTVT.

The CDR3 nucleotides read TGTGCCAGCAGCCCTCTTTTTAAGAACACTGAAGCTTTCTTT. It is translated as CASSPLFKNTEAFF. The chain uses TRBV14 and TRBJ1-1; D is ambiguous. This CDR3 contains 14 residues. The V end was cut by 4 bases, the J end by 1 base, with 10 bases between. Germline-derived CDR1 and CDR2 are SGHDN and FVKESK.

The rearrangement links TRBV6-5 to TRBJ1-1, with 8 bases matching TRBD1. The V gene end was trimmed by 6 bases and the J gene end by 0 bases; junction bases not matched to a gene: 6. Germline CDR1 reads MNHEY; CDR2 reads SVGAGI. The CDR3 has 15 residues. This chain's CDR3 is CASRSQGGLNTEAFF. The CDR3 DNA sequence: TGTGCCAGCAGGTCACAGGGGGGTCTGAACACTGAAGCTTTCTTT.

The V call is TRBV11-2, the J call TRBJ1-1; no clear D. With 5 bases removed from V and 7 bases from J, the gap between germline ends came to 8 bases. The CDR3 covers 11 residues. The germline CDR1 and CDR2 sequences are SGHAT and FQNNGV. The CDR3 spells CASSPRVEAFF. The CDR3 region has the DNA TGTGCCAGCAGCCCCCGGGTTGAAGCTTTCTTT.

This chain joins TRBV9 and TRBJ2-1; D not certain. Trimming cost V 3 bases and J 6 bases, with 16 bases left between them. Per germline, CDR1 SGDLS and CDR2 YYNGEE. CDR3 length equals 15 residues. CDR3 loop: CASSGDSSIFNEQFF. The CDR3 nucleotides read TGTGCCAGCAGCGGTGACTCTTCCATATTCAATGAGCAGTTCTTC.

The V call is TRBV5-1, the J call TRBJ1-1, with D possibly being TRBD1 (5 bases). Trimming pared 2 bases from V and 7 bases from J, leaving 9 bases between. Germline loops: CDR1 SGHRS, CDR2 YFSETQ. This CDR3 has 12 residues. The CDR3 protein is CASSFAQGEAFF. The CDR3 coding sequence is TGCGCCAGCAGCTTCGCTCAGGGTGAAGCTTTCTTT.

The rearrangement links TRBV6-5 to TRBJ1-5, with 8 bases identical to TRBD1. V lost 6 bases, J lost 2 bases, and 3 bases stayed unmatched. CDR3 length equals 14 residues. Germline V gene data show CDR1 as MNHEY and CDR2 as SVGAGI. The CDR3 is CASRKGQGNQPQHF. In nucleotides, the CDR3 is TGTGCCAGCAGGAAGGGACAGGGCAATCAGCCCCAGCATTTT.

J is TRBJ2-1 and V is TRBV18, with TRBD2 matching 7 bases. This CDR3 has 15 residues. Germline V gene data show CDR1 as KGHSH and CDR2 as LQKENI. V was clipped by 4 bases and J by 3 bases; unmatched bases: 6. For the CDR3, the DNA is TGTGCCAGCTCACGCCTAGCGGCGAGCTACAATGAGCAGTTCTTC. Its translation is CASSRLAASYNEQFF. Supplemented by reference TRBV18 and TRBJ2-1, the full variable domain reads NAGVMQNPRHLVRRRGQEARLRCSPMKGHSHVYWYRQLPEEGLKFMVYLQKENIIDESGMPKERFSAEFPKEGPSILRIQQVVRGDSAAYFCASSRLAASYNEQFFGPGTRLTVL.

The chain is built from TRBV11-2 and TRBJ1-5; D is uncertain. Trimming stripped 1 base from V and 3 bases from J, with 4 bases between. The CDR3 extends over 13 amino acids. Germline values: CDR1 SGHAT, CDR2 FQNNGV. The DNA for the CDR3 is TGTGCCAGCAGCTTAGTAGACAATCAGCCCCAGCATTTT. The encoded protein is CASSLVDNQPQHF.

This sequence joins TRBV19 and TRBJ2-4, with a possible D match to TRBD1 (6 bases). The CDR3 consists of 16 residues. Trimming stripped 4 bases from V and 0 bases from J, with 13 bases between. Germline CDR1 reads LNHDA; CDR2 reads SQIVND (reference sequence). The CDR3, as DNA: TGTGCCAGTAGTAAGATGGACAGCCTAGCCAAAAACATTCAGTACTTC. It specifies CASSKMDSLAKNIQYF.

The chain joins TRBV10-3 to TRBJ2-7; 11 bases map to TRBD2. Germline CDR1 and CDR2: ENHRY and SYGVKD. This CDR3 has 13 amino acids. Trimming took 8 bases from V and 3 from J; bases not matched to a gene: 3. The CDR3 is CAIGTSGNYEQYF. DNA for the CDR3: TGTGCCATCGGGACTAGCGGAAACTACGAGCAGTACTTC.

The chain carries TRBV12-5 and TRBJ1-2; a possible D gene is TRBD1 (5 bases). Germline CDR1 and CDR2: LGHNT and FRNRAP. The germline V and J ends were trimmed by 4 bases and 1 base, with 13 bases remaining between them. The CDR3 runs to 15 residues. Written as DNA, the CDR3 is TGTGCTAGTGGTTCGCCTATGGACATTAACTATGGCTACACCTTC. It is translated as CASGSPMDINYGYTF.

V and J are TRBV18 and TRBJ1-5; the D gene is possibly TRBD1 (5 bases). V gave up 2 bases and J gave up 4 bases, with 12 bases separating them. Per germline, CDR1 KGHSH and CDR2 LQKENI. The CDR3 sequence is 15 residues long. The DNA for the CDR3 is TGTGCCAGCTCACCAATCCCCCGGGGGAATCAGCCCCAGCATTTT. It encodes CASSPIPRGNQPQHF.

The count of this clone is one. The chain is built from TRBV5-1 and TRBJ2-5, with D uncertain. This CDR3 has 12 residues. Per the germline V gene, CDR1 is SGHRS and CDR2 is YFSETQ. Trimming stripped 3 bases from V and 5 bases from J, with 8 bases between. The chain's CDR3 is CASSSPSETQYF. The DNA of the CDR3 is TGCGCCAGCAGCTCCCCGAGTGAGACCCAGTACTTC. Using reference TRBV5-1 and TRBJ2-5 for the parts outside the CDR3, the full variable domain is KAGVTQTPRYLIKTRGQQVTLSCSPISGHRSVSWYQQTPGQGLQFLFEYFSETQRNKGNFPGRFSGRQFSNSRSEMNVSTLELGDSALYLCASSSPSETQYFGPGTRLLVL.

This chain joins TRBV7-2 and TRBJ1-2; 7 bases line up with TRBD1. CDR1 is SGHTA, CDR2 FQGNSA, per germline. This CDR3 spans 14 amino acids. The V and J ends lost 6 bases and 7 bases, in that order; junction bases with no gene match: 11. The CDR3 region is CASRDRTGSSGYTF. CDR3 coding DNA: TGTGCCAGCAGAGACAGGACAGGATCGAGTGGCTACACCTTC.

This chain connects TRBV3-1 (or the pseudogene TRBV3-2) to TRBJ2-2; D is ambiguous. The CDR3 spans 15 residues. V was shortened by 4 bases and J by 4 bases, with 13 bases between the two germline ends. Per germline, CDR1 LGHDT and CDR2 YNNKEL (reference sequence). CDR3 in amino acids: CASSLLIGFTGELFF. CDR3 bases: TGTGCCAGCAGCCTATTAATTGGCTTCACCGGGGAGCTGTTTTTT.